This T cell receptor beta chain derives from a study of immune cell composition in non-small cell lung cancer. Broader study findings: Roughly 80% of squamous and around 35% of adenocarcinoma cases had tumour-associated clones >0.5%.

Normal lung sampling was at least 3 cm from the tumour, as distant as possible. The table came from immunoSEQ multiplex PCR; TCRdb's copy has only in-frame clones and leaves some out. This sample has 5,000 to 5,500 clones, with around nine tenths found just once. Of note for this clone: Its antigen is unidentified.

With 0 bases removed from V and 3 bases from J, the gap between germline ends came to 15 bases. Germline loops: CDR1 SGHRS, CDR2 YFSETQ. CDR3 length: 16 residues. The rearrangement links TRBV5-1 to TRBJ2-5; D possibly corresponds to TRBD2 (5 bases). The sequencing input was non-adjacent lung tissue. The clonotype was recovered from a human donor with non-small cell lung cancer. Some clones in this sample may be carry-over from other donors' samples. In DNA form, the CDR3 reads TGCGCCAGCAGCTTGGGGGTTCTAGCATCTGAAGAGACCCAGTACTTC. Its translation is CASSLGVLASEETQYF.